A selection of T cell receptor beta chains follows, all from one sample in a study of blood T cells in healthy people across ages. TCRdb re-derived calls from the 5' RACE reads in MiXCR, one entry per CDR3 protein. The table has roughly 800,000 distinct CDR3 sequences, 25% seen once. These same data were also listed under a study on T cells of mothers and their children.

Sequenced sample: blood. The receptors were sampled from a boy aged 5-17 years in good health. The CDR3 runs from the conserved cysteine through the conserved F or W. D genes are given only for firm matches. Expanded clones are given a class, and other clones once, few, many or no size at all.

D	V	size	CDR3
NA	TRBV21-1	NA	CASTLRSDNEQFF
NA	TRBV7-2	NA	CAGPTGSDYNEQFF
NA	TRBV29-1	few	CSVVLGDGETQYF
NA	TRBV28	few	CASSLPGLLDIQYF
NA	TRBV28	NA	CASSLRERDIRYF
TRBD1	TRBV20-1	few	CSAKPGGTGITEAFF
NA	TRBV28	NA	CASSADYEQYF
TRBD1	TRBV29-1	NA	CSYRTGASYEQYF
TRBD1	TRBV12-3/TRBV12-4	few	CASGTAGGGYTF
NA	TRBV6-6	few	CASSSGQRNTEAFF
TRBD1	TRBV7-2	few	CASSFTGGWNQPQHF
TRBD1	TRBV5-1	NA	CASSPDRGYDNEQFF
NA	TRBV11-2	few	CASSFRHEQFF
NA	TRBV10-3	NA	CAIGREYYNEQFF
NA	TRBV4-3	NA	CASSQGTKTQETQYF
NA	TRBV10-3	few	CAISPGGYGYTF
TRBD2	TRBV7-9	few	CASSRFSGVQETQYF
TRBD1	TRBV5-1	NA	CASSLERTGDQQYF